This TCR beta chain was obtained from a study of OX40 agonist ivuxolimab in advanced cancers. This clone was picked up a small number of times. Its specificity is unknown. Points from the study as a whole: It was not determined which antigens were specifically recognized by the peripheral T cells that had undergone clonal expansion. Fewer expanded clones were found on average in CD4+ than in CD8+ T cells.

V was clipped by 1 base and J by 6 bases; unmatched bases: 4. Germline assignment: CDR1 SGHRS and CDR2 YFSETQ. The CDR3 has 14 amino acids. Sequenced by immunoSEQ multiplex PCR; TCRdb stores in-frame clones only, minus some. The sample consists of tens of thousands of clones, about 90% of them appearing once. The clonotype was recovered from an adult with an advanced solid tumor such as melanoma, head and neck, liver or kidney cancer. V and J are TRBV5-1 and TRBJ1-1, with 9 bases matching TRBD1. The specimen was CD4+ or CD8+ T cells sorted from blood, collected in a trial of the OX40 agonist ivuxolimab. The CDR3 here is CASSLMTGGPEAFF. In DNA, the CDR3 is TGCGCCAGCAGCTTGATGACAGGGGGGCCTGAAGCTTTCTTT.